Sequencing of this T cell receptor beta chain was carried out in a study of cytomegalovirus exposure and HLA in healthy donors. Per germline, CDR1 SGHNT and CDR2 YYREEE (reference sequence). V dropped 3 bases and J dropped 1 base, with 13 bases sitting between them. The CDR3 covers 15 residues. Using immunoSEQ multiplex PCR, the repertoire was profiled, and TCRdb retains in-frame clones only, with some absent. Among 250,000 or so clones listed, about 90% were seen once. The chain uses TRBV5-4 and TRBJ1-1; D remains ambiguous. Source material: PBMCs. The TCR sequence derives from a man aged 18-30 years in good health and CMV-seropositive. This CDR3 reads CASSYRLTRNTEAFF. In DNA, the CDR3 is TGTGCCAGCAGCTACCGGTTGACGAGGAACACTGAAGCTTTCTTT.